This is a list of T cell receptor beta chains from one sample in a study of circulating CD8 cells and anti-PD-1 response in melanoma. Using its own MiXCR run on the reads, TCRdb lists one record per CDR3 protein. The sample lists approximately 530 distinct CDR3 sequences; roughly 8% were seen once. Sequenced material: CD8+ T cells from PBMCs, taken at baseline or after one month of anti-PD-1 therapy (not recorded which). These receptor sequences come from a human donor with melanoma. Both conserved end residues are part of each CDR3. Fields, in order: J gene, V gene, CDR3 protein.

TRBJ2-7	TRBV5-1	CASSLDGYYEQYF
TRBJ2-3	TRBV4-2	CASSPRGTDTQYF
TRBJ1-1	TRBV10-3	CAISGPGPNTEAFF
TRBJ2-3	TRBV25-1	CASSWGFTDTQYF
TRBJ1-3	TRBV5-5	CASGLTRASSGNTIYF
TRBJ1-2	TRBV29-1	CSVGTGNYGYTF
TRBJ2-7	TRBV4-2	CASSQGATASYEQYF
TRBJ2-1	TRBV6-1	CAKPCSCNEQFF
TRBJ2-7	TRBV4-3	CASSQDPSGGYEQYF
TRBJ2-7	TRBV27	CASSDSLEQYF
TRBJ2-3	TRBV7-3	CASRSTSGGLDTQYF
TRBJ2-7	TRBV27	CASGASSYEQYF
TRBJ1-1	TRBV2	CATAGTEALF
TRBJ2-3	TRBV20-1	CSARDGGRTDTQYF
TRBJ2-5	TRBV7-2	CASSPTSGGRTQYF
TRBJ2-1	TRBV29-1	CSVERARVRNEQFF
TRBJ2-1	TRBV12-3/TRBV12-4	CASREALTSSYNEQFF
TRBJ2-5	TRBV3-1	CASSPGVAAQETQYF
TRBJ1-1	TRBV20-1	CSARDMENPERAFF
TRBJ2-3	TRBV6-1	CASSSPGLAGPLGTQYF
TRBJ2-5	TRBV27	CASSLGGGKTQYF
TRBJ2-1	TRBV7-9	CASSGLRGSSYNEQFF
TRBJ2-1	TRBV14	CASSPTLRGEQFF
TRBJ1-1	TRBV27	CASSFSGWNTEAFF
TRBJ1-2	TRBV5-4	CASSFGARNYGYTF
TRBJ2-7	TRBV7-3	CASSPGRRSYEQYF
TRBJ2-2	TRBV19	CASSMQGPGELFF
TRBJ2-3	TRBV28	CASSIITDTQYF
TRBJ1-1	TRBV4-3	CASSRGQSAFF
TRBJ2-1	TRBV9	CASSVDSSGDREQFF
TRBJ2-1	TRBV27	CASSGQAGGPSDEQFF
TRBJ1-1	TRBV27	CASSLTPGSTEAFF